A single sample gave rise to the 10 T cell receptor beta chains below, sequenced in a study of spatial heterogeneity in lung cancer. This sample's time point: sample taken at primary tumor resection. From the 5' RACE reads, TCRdb called clonotypes with MiXCR, one entry per CDR3 protein. Among around 4,400 distinct CDR3 sequences listed, approximately 8% were seen once. These TCRs are of unknown antigen specificity. Study observations and caveats: Tumor mutation count correlated with how many alpha and beta TCRs expanded intratumorally.

The starting material was lung tumor tissue, obtained at surgery. The receptor source for this set is a male donor with early-stage non-small cell lung cancer.

This clonotype rates as medium-sized (0.01 to 0.1%). The V call is TRBV20-1, the J call TRBJ2-7; TRBD1 agrees at 8 bases. With 5 bases clipped from V and 4 bases from J, the junction kept 7 bases outside the gene matches. The CDR3 loop spans 13 amino acids. In germline, CDR1 is DFQATT, CDR2 SNEGSKA (reference sequence). In nucleotides, the CDR3 is TGCAGTGCTGGTATTGGACAGGGATACGAGCAGTACTTC. It yields the protein CSAGIGQGYEQYF.

By proportion, this clonotype is medium-sized. The rearrangement uses TRBV11-3 and TRBJ2-3; 7 nucleotides agree with TRBD2. With 1 base clipped from V and 4 bases from J, the junction kept 5 bases outside the gene matches. CDR3 length: 15 residues. CDR1 SGHNT and CDR2 YENEEA come from the germline V gene. For the CDR3, the DNA is TGTGCCAGCAGCTTAGGCGGACTAGGGTCAGATACGCAGTATTTT. This codes for CASSLGGLGSDTQYF. Full variable domain (missing parts from reference TRBV11-3 and TRBJ2-3): EAGVVQSPRYKIIEKKQPVAFWCNPISGHNTLYWYLQNLGQGPELLIRYENEEAVDDSQLPKDRFSAERLKGVDSTLKIQPAELGDSAVYLCASSLGGLGSDTQYFGPGTRLTVL.

This sequence joins TRBV7-9 and TRBJ2-7; maybe TRBD1 (5 bases). The CDR3 spans 12 residues. The V end lost 1 base, the J end lost 5 bases, and 6 bases lay between the germline ends. Germline-derived CDR1 and CDR2 are SEHNR and FQNEAQ (reference sequence). The CDR3 coding sequence is TGTGCCAGCAGCTTAGTAGGGGACGAGCAGTACTTC. It specifies CASSLVGDEQYF.

By share of the sample, this clonotype is medium-sized. This chain joins TRBV29-1 and TRBJ1-2; possible D gene TRBD1, 5 bases. This CDR3 is built from 14 residues. Looked up from germline, CDR1 is SQVTM and CDR2 is ANQGSEA. The germline V and J ends were trimmed by 1 base and 6 bases, with 15 bases remaining between them. The CDR3 loop reads CSVEGRSRGDGYTF. CDR3 bases: TGCAGCGTTGAAGGCCGGTCTAGGGGAGATGGCTACACCTTC.

This clonotype was picked up many times. The chain couples TRBV4-3 to TRBJ2-2; 7 nucleotides align to TRBD1. The length of the CDR3 is 16 residues. Germline V gene sequence: CDR1 LGHNA, CDR2 YSLEER. Trimming cost V 7 bases and J 0 bases; bases outside gene matches: 8. This CDR3 reads CASTPTGLTNTGELFF. The CDR3 DNA reads TGCGCCAGCACACCGACAGGGTTGACGAACACCGGGGAGCTGTTTTTT.

This clonotype occurred many times. The V call is TRBV5-4, the J call TRBJ2-3; perhaps TRBD2 as D (7 bases). The ends were cut back, 1 base at V and 5 bases at J, with 11 bases in the middle. The germline CDR1 and CDR2 sequences are SGHNT and YYREEE (reference sequence). The CDR3 extends over 14 amino acids. The CDR3: CASSLRGAGDTQYF. The CDR3 DNA follows: TGTGCCAGCAGCTTGCGGGGGGCGGGAGATACGCAGTATTTT.

The sample holds many counts of this clonotype. The chain couples TRBV5-4 to TRBJ2-7, with D possibly being TRBD2 (5 bases). Trimming removed 3 bases at V and 3 bases at J, with 13 bases between. CDR1 SGHNT and CDR2 YYREEE come from the germline V gene (reference sequence). The CDR3 totals 14 residues. The CDR3 region has the DNA TGTGCCAGCAGCTCCGGGAAACGGAACTACGAGCAGTACTTC. Translating gives CASSSGKRNYEQYF.

This clonotype has just one count. DNA of the CDR3: TGTGCCAGCAGTGAATTAGGGGCCGGGTTCTACGAGCAGTACTTC. Protein product: CASSELGAGFYEQYF. The rearrangement joins TRBV2 to TRBJ2-7; D perhaps matches TRBD1 (5 bases). This CDR3 contains 15 residues. Germline V gene data show CDR1 as SNHLY and CDR2 as FYNNEI. V was trimmed by 2 bases and J by 3 bases, leaving 14 bases between them.

This clonotype is medium-sized by share. The chain combines TRBV12-3 or TRBV12-4 with TRBJ1-5; D is unresolved. The CDR3 spans 15 residues. Trimming took off 1 base at V and 9 bases at J, with 16 bases between the two ends. CDR3 amino acids: CASSLGSIDVLPQHF. The CDR3 nucleotides are TGTGCCAGCAGTTTAGGCAGCATAGACGTTTTGCCCCAGCATTTT.

Judged by abundance, this clonotype is medium-sized. This chain joins TRBV6-2 or TRBV6-3 and TRBJ2-7, with 9 bases matching TRBD1. CDR3 length: 14 residues. V was clipped by 6 bases and J by 4 bases; unmatched bases: 7. CDR1 and CDR2 (germline): MNHEY, SVGEGT. The CDR3 coding sequence is TGTGCCAGCAGCCCACAGGGGGCAAAGTACGAGCAGTACTTC. Protein product: CASSPQGAKYEQYF.